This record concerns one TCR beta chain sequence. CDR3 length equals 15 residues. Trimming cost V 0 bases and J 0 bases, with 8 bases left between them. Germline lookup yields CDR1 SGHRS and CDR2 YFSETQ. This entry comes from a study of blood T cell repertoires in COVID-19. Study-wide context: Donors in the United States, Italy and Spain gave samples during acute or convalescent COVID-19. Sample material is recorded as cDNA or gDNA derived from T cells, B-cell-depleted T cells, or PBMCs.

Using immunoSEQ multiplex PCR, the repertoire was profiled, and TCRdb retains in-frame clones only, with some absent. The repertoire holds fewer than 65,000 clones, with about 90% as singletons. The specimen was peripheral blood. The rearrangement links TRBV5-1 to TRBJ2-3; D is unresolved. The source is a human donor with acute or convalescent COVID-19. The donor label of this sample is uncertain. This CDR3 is CASSLAEVSTDTQYF. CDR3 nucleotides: TGCGCCAGCAGCTTGGCAGAGGTTAGCACAGATACGCAGTATTTT.